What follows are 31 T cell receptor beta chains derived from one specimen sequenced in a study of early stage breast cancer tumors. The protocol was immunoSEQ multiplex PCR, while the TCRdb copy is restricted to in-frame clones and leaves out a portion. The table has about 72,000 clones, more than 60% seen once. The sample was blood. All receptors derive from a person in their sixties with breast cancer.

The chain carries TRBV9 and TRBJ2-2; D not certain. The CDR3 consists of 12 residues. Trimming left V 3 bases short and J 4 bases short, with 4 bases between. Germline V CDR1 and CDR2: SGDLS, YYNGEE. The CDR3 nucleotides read TGTGCCAGCAGCGCGATCACCGGGGAGCTGTTTTTT. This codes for CASSAITGELFF.

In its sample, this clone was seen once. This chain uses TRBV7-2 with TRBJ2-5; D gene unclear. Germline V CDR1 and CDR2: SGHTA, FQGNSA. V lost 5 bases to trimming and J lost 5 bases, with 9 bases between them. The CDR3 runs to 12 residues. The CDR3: CASSQLRETQYF. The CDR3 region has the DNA TGTGCCAGCAGCCAACTCCGGGAGACCCAGTACTTC.

The CDR3 is CAWSGGMKSGYTF. Written as DNA, the CDR3 is TGTGCCTGGAGTGGGGGGATGAAAAGTGGCTACACCTTC. V and J are TRBV30 and TRBJ1-2; tentatively, D is TRBD1 (5 bases). The CDR3 has 13 amino acids. The germline V gene encodes CDR1 GTSNPN and CDR2 SVGIG (reference sequence). Between the trimmed V and J ends, which lost 1 base and 7 bases, there was a span of 13 bases. Complete variable domain (other parts from reference TRBV30 and TRBJ1-2): SQTIHQWPATLVQPVGSPLSLECTVEGTSNPNLYWYRQAAGRGLQLLFYSVGIGQISSEVPQNLSASRPQDRQFILSSKKLLLSDSGFYLCAWSGGMKSGYTFGSGTRLTVV.

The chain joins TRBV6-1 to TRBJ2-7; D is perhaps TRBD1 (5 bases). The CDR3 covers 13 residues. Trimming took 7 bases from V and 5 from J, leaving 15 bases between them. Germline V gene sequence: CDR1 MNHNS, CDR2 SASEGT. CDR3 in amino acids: CASKGPLPHEQYF. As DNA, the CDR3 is TGTGCCAGCAAGGGGCCCCTCCCCCACGAGCAGTACTTC.

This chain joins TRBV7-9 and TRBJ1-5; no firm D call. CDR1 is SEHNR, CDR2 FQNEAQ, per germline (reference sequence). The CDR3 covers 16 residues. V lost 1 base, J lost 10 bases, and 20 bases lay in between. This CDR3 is CASSLDKGFKKNPQHF. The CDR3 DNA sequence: TGTGCCAGCAGCTTAGATAAAGGGTTCAAAAAAAATCCCCAGCATTTT. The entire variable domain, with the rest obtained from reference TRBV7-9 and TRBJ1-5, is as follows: DTGVSQNPRHKITKRGQNVTFRCDPISEHNRLYWYRQTLGQGPEFLTYFQNEAQLEKSRLLSDRFSAERPKGSFSTLEIQRTEQGDSAMYLCASSLDKGFKKNPQHFGDGTRLSIL.

CDR3 DNA sequence: TGTGCCATCAGTGGTGGGCTAGCAGTGTCGGCAGATACGCAGTATTTT. Translating gives CAISGGLAVSADTQYF. V usage is TRBV10-3 and J usage is TRBJ2-3; perhaps TRBD2 as D (5 bases). V gave up 4 bases and J gave up 4 bases, with 18 bases separating them. The CDR3 has 16 amino acids. The germline V gene has CDR1 ENHRY and CDR2 SYGVKD.

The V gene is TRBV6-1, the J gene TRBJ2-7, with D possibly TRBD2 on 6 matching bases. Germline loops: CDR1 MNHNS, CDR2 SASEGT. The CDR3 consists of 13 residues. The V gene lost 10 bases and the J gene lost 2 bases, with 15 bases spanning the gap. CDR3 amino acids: CATKGRRTYEQYF. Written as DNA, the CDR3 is TGTGCCACCAAGGGGAGGCGGACCTACGAGCAGTACTTC.

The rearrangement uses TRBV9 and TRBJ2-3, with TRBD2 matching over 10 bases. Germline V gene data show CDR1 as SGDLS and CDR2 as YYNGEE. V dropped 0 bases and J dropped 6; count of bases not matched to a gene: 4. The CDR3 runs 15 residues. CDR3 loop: CASSVAAGGSDTQYF. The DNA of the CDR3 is TGTGCCAGCAGCGTAGCAGCGGGAGGGTCCGATACGCAGTATTTT.

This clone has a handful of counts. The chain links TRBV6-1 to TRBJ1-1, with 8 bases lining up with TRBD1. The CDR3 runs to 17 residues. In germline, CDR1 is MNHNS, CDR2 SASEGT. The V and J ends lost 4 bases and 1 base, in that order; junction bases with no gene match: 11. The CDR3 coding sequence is TGTGCCAGCAGTGGAGGACAGGGAGGCGTCGGGAACACTGAAGCTTTCTTT. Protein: CASSGGQGGVGNTEAFF.

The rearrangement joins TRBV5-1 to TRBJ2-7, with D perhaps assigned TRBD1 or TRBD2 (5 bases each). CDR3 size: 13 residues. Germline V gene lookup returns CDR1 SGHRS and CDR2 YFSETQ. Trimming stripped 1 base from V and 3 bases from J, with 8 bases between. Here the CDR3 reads CASSLTGRYEQYF. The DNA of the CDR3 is TGCGCCAGCAGCTTGACGGGACGCTACGAGCAGTACTTC.

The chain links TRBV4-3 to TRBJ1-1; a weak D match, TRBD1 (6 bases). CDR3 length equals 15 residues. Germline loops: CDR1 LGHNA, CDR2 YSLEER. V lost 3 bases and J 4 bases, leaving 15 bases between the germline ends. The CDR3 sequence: CASSQGTIGITEAFF. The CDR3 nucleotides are TGCGCCAGCAGCCAGGGGACAATTGGGATCACTGAAGCTTTCTTT.

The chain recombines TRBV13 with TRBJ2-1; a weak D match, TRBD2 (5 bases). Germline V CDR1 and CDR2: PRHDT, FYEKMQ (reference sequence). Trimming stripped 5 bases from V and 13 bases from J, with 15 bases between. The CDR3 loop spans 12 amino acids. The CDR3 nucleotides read TGTGCCAGCAGCATTGCCGGGTCTAGCCAGTTCTTC. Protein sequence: CASSIAGSSQFF.

The CDR3 DNA is TGTGCCAGCAGGCGTGACAGGGCGCAGCCCCAGCATTTT. This sequence encodes CASRRDRAQPQHF. The V and J genes are TRBV27 and TRBJ1-5; TRBD1 agrees at 7 bases. CDR3 length equals 13 residues. Unmatched junction bases numbered 6, after V lost 6 bases and J lost 7 bases. CDR1 is MNHEY and CDR2 is SMNVEV in the germline V gene (reference sequence).

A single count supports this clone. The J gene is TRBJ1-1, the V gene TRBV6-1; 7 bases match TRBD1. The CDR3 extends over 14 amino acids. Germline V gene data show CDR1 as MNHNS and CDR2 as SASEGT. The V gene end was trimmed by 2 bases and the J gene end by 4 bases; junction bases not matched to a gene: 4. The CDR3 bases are TGTGCCAGCAGTGAACTGACAGGGTTCACTGAAGCTTTCTTT. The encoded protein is CASSELTGFTEAFF.

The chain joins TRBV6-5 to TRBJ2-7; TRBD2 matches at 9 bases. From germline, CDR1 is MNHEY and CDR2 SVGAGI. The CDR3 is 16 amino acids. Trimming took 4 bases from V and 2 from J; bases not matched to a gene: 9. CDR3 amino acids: CASSSSPTSGPYEQYF. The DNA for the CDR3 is TGTGCCAGCAGTTCTTCCCCCACTAGCGGGCCCTACGAGCAGTACTTC.

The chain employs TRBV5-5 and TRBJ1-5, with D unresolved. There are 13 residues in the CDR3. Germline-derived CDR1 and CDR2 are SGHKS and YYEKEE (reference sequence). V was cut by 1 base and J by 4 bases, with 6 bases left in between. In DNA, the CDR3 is TGTGCCAGCAGCTTGACTTTTAATCAGCCCCAGCATTTT. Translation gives CASSLTFNQPQHF.

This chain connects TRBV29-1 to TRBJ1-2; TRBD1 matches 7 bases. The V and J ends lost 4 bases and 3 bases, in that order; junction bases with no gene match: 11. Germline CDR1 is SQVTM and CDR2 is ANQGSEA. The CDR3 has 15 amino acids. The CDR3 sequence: CSVGRGLGADYGYTF. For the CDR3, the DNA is TGCAGCGTTGGGAGGGGGCTGGGGGCAGACTATGGCTACACCTTC.

As DNA, the CDR3 is TGCAGCGTTGTTCTTTCGTTGCGAGAGACCCAGTACTTC. The encoded protein is CSVVLSLRETQYF. The chain has TRBV29-1 and TRBJ2-5; D unclear. Germline V CDR1 and CDR2: SQVTM, ANQGSEA. This CDR3 has 13 amino acids. V shed 4 bases and J shed 4 bases, with 13 bases lying between them. The full variable domain, rest sourced from reference TRBV29-1 and TRBJ2-5, is SAVISQKPSRDICQRGTSLTIQCQVDSQVTMMFWYRQQPGQSLTLIATANQGSEATYESGFVIDKFPISRPNLTFSTLTVSNMSPEDSSIYLCSVVLSLRETQYFGPGTRLLVL.

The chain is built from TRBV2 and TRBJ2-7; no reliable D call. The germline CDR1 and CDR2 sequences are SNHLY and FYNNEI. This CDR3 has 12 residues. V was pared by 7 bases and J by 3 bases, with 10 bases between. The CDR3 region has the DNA TGTGCCAGCACTCAAACCCGCTACGAGCAGTACTTC. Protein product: CASTQTRYEQYF. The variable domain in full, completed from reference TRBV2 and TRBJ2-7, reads EPEVTQTPSHQVTQMGQEVILRCVPISNHLYFYWYRQILGQKVEFLVSFYNNEISEKSEIFDDQFSVERPDGSNFTLKIRSTKLEDSAMYFCASTQTRYEQYFGPGTRLTVT.

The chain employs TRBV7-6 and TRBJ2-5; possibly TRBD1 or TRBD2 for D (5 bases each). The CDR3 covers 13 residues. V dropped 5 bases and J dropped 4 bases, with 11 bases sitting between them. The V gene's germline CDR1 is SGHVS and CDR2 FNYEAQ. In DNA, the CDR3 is TGTGCCAGCAGCACTCCTGGGGGAGAGACCCAGTACTTC. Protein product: CASSTPGGETQYF.

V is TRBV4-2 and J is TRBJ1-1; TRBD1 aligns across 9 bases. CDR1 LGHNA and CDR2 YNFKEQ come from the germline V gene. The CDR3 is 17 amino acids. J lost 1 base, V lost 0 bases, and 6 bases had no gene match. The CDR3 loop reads CASSQDIQGASNTEAFF. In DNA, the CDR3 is TGTGCCAGCAGCCAAGATATACAGGGGGCTTCGAACACTGAAGCTTTCTTT.

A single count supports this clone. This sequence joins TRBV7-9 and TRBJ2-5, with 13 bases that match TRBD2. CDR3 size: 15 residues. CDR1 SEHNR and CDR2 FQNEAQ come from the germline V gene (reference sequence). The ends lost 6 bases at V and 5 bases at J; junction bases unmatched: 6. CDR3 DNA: TGTGCCAGCAGTCGCGGGACTAGCGGGGCGGAGACCCAGTACTTC. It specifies CASSRGTSGAETQYF. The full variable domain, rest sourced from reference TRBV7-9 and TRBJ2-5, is DTGVSQNPRHKITKRGQNVTFRCDPISEHNRLYWYRQTLGQGPEFLTYFQNEAQLEKSRLLSDRFSAERPKGSFSTLEIQRTEQGDSAMYLCASSRGTSGAETQYFGPGTRLLVL.

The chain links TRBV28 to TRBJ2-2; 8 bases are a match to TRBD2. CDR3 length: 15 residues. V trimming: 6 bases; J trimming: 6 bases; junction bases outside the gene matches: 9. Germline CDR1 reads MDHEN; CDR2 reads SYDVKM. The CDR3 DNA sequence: TGTGCCAGCAGGACACCGGGACTAGGTCCCGGGGAGCTGTTTTTT. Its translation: CASRTPGLGPGELFF.

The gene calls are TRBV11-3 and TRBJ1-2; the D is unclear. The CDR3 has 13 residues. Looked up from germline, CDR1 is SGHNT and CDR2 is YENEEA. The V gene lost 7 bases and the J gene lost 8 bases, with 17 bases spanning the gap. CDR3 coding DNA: TGTGCCAGCAACATATATCCTCTCGGCGGCTACACCTTC. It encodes CASNIYPLGGYTF. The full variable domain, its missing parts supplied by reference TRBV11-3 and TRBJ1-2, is EAGVVQSPRYKIIEKKQPVAFWCNPISGHNTLYWYLQNLGQGPELLIRYENEEAVDDSQLPKDRFSAERLKGVDSTLKIQPAELGDSAVYLCASNIYPLGGYTFGSGTRLTVV.

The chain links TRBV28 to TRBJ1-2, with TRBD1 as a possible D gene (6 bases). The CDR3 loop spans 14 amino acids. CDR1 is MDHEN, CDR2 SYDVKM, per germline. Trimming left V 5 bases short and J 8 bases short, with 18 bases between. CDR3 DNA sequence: TGTGCCAGCAGTCGAGAGGGGGGGGCATGGGGCTACACCTTC. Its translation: CASSREGGAWGYTF.

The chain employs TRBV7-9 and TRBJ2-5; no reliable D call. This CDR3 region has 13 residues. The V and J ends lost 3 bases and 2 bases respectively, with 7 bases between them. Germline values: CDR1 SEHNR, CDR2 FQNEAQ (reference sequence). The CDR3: CASSFSLQETQYF. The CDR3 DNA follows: TGTGCCAGCAGCTTTAGTCTACAAGAGACCCAGTACTTC.

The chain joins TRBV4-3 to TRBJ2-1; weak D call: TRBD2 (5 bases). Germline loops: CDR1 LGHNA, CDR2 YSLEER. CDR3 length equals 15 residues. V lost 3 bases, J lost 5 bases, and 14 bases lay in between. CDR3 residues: CASSQSGVADNEQFF. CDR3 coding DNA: TGCGCCAGCAGCCAGAGCGGAGTCGCGGACAATGAGCAGTTCTTC.

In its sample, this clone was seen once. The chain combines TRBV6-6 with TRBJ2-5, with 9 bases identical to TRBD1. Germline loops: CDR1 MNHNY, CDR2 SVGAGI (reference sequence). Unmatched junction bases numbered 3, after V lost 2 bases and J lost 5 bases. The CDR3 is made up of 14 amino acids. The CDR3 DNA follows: TGTGCCAGCAGTTACCGGGACAGGGTTGAGACCCAGTACTTC. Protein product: CASSYRDRVETQYF.

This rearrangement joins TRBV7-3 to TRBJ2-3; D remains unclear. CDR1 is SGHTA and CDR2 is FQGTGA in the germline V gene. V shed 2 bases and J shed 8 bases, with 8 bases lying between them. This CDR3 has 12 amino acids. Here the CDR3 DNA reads TGTGCCAGCAGCTTAGAGGCTGGTACGCAGTATTTT. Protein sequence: CASSLEAGTQYF.

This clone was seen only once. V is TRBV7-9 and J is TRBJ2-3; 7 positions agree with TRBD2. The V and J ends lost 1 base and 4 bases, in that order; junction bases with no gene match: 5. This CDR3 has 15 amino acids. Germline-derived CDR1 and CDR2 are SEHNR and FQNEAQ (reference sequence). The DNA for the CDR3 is TGTGCCAGCAGCTTAGGTGTTCGGGAGGCAGATACGCAGTATTTT. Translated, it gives CASSLGVREADTQYF.

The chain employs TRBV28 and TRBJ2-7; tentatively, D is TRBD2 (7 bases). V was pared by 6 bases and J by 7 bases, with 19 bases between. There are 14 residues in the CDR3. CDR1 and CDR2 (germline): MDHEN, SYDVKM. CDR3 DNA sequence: TGTGCCAGCAGCCTAGAACAGGGAGCGGGGGAGCAGTACTTC. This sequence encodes CASSLEQGAGEQYF.